The clone carrying this T cell receptor beta chain was seen once. This entry is derived from a study of blood T cell repertoires in COVID-19. Trimming shortened V by 5 bases and J by 7 bases, and 14 bases separated the two germline ends. The CDR3 totals 14 residues. Germline V CDR1 and CDR2: SGHTA, FQGNSA. Profiling relied on immunoSEQ multiplex PCR, and the TCRdb table lists in-frame clones only, not all of them. The repertoire has approximately 290,000 clones, about 89% of them found once; the top ten carry around 2.2%. Seattle patient enrollment occurred during active infection, with longitudinal follow-up thereafter.

This chain joins TRBV7-2 and TRBJ1-4, with D hard to call. This TCR was recovered from a woman between 25 and 40 years old with COVID-19, enrolled during active disease. Input material: peripheral blood. CDR3 sequence reads: CASSDGRAREKLFF. The CDR3 DNA sequence: TGTGCCAGCAGCGATGGGAGGGCCCGTGAAAAACTGTTTTTT.